This record concerns one TCR beta chain sequence. Antigen unknown. Clones were read by immunoSEQ multiplex PCR, and TCRdb kept only the in-frame ones, dropping some. Of about 14,000 clones in the sample, roughly 75% were seen once. This record belongs to a study of tumor-infiltrating lymphocytes in localized non-small cell lung cancer. Study results and limitations: Higher tumor T cell infiltration than in uninvolved lung was supported by TCRbeta sequencing. Each assay used a separate piece of the same tissue.

V lost 2 bases, J lost 4 bases, and 8 bases lay in between. The germline V gene encodes CDR1 MNHEY and CDR2 SVGAGI. The CDR3 sequence is 13 residues long. This TCR derives from a human donor with non-small cell lung cancer. The sample was uninvolved lung tissue not adjacent to the tumor. The V gene is TRBV6-5, the J gene TRBJ1-2; no clear D gene. CDR3 in DNA: TGTGCCAGCAGTTACGAACGGGCCTATGGCTACACCTTC. This gives the protein CASSYERAYGYTF.